These T cell receptor beta chains were read from a single sample in a study of CD8 T cells in ankylosing spondylitis. MiXCR, applied by TCRdb to the 5' RACE reads, yields one record per CDR3 protein. This sample has fewer than 550,000 distinct CDR3 sequences, with 5.3% found just once. Material for sequencing was blood, either unsorted or a sorted T cell fraction (not recorded which). These receptors were taken from a male donor with ankylosing spondylitis. The CDR3 runs from the conserved cysteine through the conserved F or W. The order of the fields is D gene, J gene, V gene, clone size, CDR3 DNA, CDR3 protein. D genes are given only for firm matches. Size tells how often a clone was seen, or its class if it is expanded.

D gene: NA
J gene: TRBJ2-1
V gene: TRBV9
clone size: few
CDR3 DNA: TGTGCCAGCAGCGAACCCGGGCCTTTGTTCTTC
CDR3 protein: CASSEPGPLFF

D gene: TRBD1
J gene: TRBJ2-6
V gene: TRBV28
clone size: many
CDR3 DNA: TGTGCCAGCAGGGGACAGGGGACTGGGGCCAACGTCCTGACTTTC
CDR3 protein: CASRGQGTGANVLTF

D gene: NA
J gene: TRBJ2-3
V gene: TRBV20-1
clone size: many
CDR3 DNA: TGCAGTGCGGCGGGGGCCCCCGGGTCAGATACGCAGTATTTT
CDR3 protein: CSAAGAPGSDTQYF

D gene: TRBD1
J gene: TRBJ1-1
V gene: TRBV5-1
clone size: many
CDR3 DNA: TGCGCCAGTCGGTCGTGGCAGGGGGGAATGAGCACTGAAGCTTTCTTT
CDR3 protein: CASRSWQGGMSTEAFF

D gene: NA
J gene: TRBJ2-7
V gene: TRBV6-5
clone size: many
CDR3 DNA: TGTGCCAGCAGTTATGGAGCGGACACCCGCTACTACGAGCAGTACTTC
CDR3 protein: CASSYGADTRYYEQYF

D gene: NA
J gene: TRBJ1-3
V gene: TRBV7-2
clone size: many
CDR3 DNA: TGTGCCAGCAGGAAGAGCGACTCTGGAAACACCATATATTTT
CDR3 protein: CASRKSDSGNTIYF

D gene: NA
J gene: TRBJ2-7
V gene: TRBV10-3
clone size: many
CDR3 DNA: TGTGCCATCAGTGAGTCCGGGTGGGGGAGATCCGAGCAGTACTTC
CDR3 protein: CAISESGWGRSEQYF

D gene: NA
J gene: TRBJ2-6
V gene: TRBV6-5
clone size: many
CDR3 DNA: TGTGCCAGCAGTTACTCGATCCGGGCTGGGGCCAACGTCCTGACTTTC
CDR3 protein: CASSYSIRAGANVLTF

D gene: TRBD1
J gene: TRBJ1-3
V gene: TRBV5-1
clone size: many
CDR3 DNA: TGCGCCAGCAGTTTTTCGGGACAGGGGGGAAACACCATATATTTT
CDR3 protein: CASSFSGQGGNTIYF

D gene: NA
J gene: TRBJ2-2
V gene: TRBV7-6
clone size: many
CDR3 DNA: TGTGCCAGCGGGGTGGCCGGGGAGCTGTTTTTT
CDR3 protein: CASGVAGELFF